These 15 T cell receptor beta chains were sequenced from one sample in a study of Ad26.COV2.S vaccination and SARS-CoV-2 variants. Produced via immunoSEQ multiplex PCR; TCRdb's table is partial and in-frame only. The sample consists of about 350,000 clones, 88% of them appearing once. Treatment indicated: about 20 received Ad26.COV2.S at low or high dose, single or two shots; 5 received placebo; per-sample allocation not given. Collection of samples fell on day 63 after the first vaccine or placebo injection. Sequenced material: peripheral blood, taken in a trial of Ad26.COV2.S vaccine versus placebo. Source of these receptors: a person between 18 and 65 years old who received the Ad26.COV2.S COVID-19 vaccine or a placebo.

J is TRBJ1-5 and V is TRBV9; 8 bases fit TRBD1. There are 15 residues in the CDR3. Germline CDR1 is SGDLS and CDR2 is YYNGEE. J lost 6 bases, V lost 3 bases, and 8 bases had no gene match. The CDR3 sequence: CASSAQGASGQPQHF. CDR3 nucleotide sequence: TGTGCCAGCAGCGCGCAGGGGGCGTCGGGTCAGCCCCAGCATTTT.

The V gene is TRBV4-1, the J gene TRBJ2-5, with 7 bases that match TRBD2. The J segment lost 0 bases and the V segment lost 1 base, leaving 8 bases of the junction unmatched. This CDR3 comprises 17 residues. Germline CDR1 and CDR2: MGHRA and YSYEKL. DNA for the CDR3: TGCGCCAGCAGCCAAGGGGTAATCGGGAGGTACCAAGAGACCCAGTACTTC. It is translated as CASSQGVIGRYQETQYF.

This chain joins TRBV7-3 and TRBJ2-3, with D unclear. Trimming pared 4 bases from V and 2 bases from J, leaving 10 bases between. This CDR3 spans 14 amino acids. CDR1 SGHTA and CDR2 FQGTGA come from the germline V gene. The CDR3 DNA is TGTGCCAGCAGCTCCCGATTCGCCACAGATACGCAGTATTTT. Translated: CASSSRFATDTQYF.

The rearrangement uses TRBV5-3 and TRBJ1-2; D is ambiguous. Being an ORF, TRBV5-3 has a function that is uncertain. V lost 4 bases, J lost 3 bases, and 19 bases lay in between. The CDR3 runs 16 residues. The DNA of the CDR3 is TGTGCCAGAAGCCCTCTGGGGTGGGGAGGTGACTATGGCTACACCTTC. This sequence encodes CARSPLGWGGDYGYTF.

This sequence joins TRBV30 and TRBJ2-7, with 11 nucleotides matching TRBD2. The germline V gene has CDR1 GTSNPN and CDR2 SVGIG (reference sequence). V lost 3 bases to trimming and J lost 4 bases; unmatched junction nucleotides: 14. This CDR3 is 17 amino acids long. The CDR3 sequence: CAWSDGGLAGGMYEQYF. For the CDR3, the DNA is TGTGCCTGGAGCGACGGTGGGCTAGCGGGAGGAATGTACGAGCAGTACTTC.

V and J are TRBV21-1 and TRBJ2-7; no DNA check was done on the table's D call, TRBD1. TRBV21-1 is noted as a pseudogene. There are 12 residues in the CDR3. The CDR3 region has the DNA TGTGCCAGCCCGGGACAAATATACGAGCAGTACTTC. It is translated as CASPGQIYEQYF.

The chain joins TRBV2 to TRBJ1-4, with TRBD1 as a possible D gene (5 bases). Germline assignment: CDR1 SNHLY and CDR2 FYNNEI. The CDR3 sequence is 16 residues long. Trimming pared 0 bases from V and 11 bases from J, leaving 19 bases between. The CDR3 DNA is TGTGCCAGCAGTGAAGCGCTTCCTAGGGGTTCAGGGAAACTGTTTTTT. Its protein is CASSEALPRGSGKLFF.

The chain recombines TRBV7-2 with TRBJ1-5; TRBD1 is a possible D gene (5 bases). The CDR3 sequence is 14 residues long. CDR1 is SGHTA and CDR2 is FQGNSA in the germline V gene. Trimming removed 2 bases at V and 2 bases at J, with 7 bases between. The CDR3 loop reads CASSLRDGNQPQHF. CDR3 nucleotide sequence: TGTGCCAGCAGCTTAAGGGACGGCAATCAGCCCCAGCATTTT.

The rearrangement uses TRBV6-5 and TRBJ1-1; D is undetermined. The CDR3 runs 16 residues. V was cut by 2 bases and J by 0 bases, with 13 bases left in between. Germline V lookup: CDR1 MNHEY, CDR2 SVGAGI. CDR3 nucleotides: TGTGCCAGCAGTTACGCCAGGTTTTCGATGAACACTGAAGCTTTCTTT. Translating gives CASSYARFSMNTEAFF.

The J gene is TRBJ2-3, the V gene TRBV19, with a tentative D call TRBD1 (5 bases). Trimming stripped 5 bases from V and 3 bases from J, with 21 bases between. The CDR3 length is 17 residues. CDR1 is LNHDA and CDR2 is SQIVND in the germline V gene (reference sequence). The CDR3 sequence: CASSVQEQTRTTDTQYF. CDR3 nucleotides: TGTGCCAGTAGTGTACAGGAACAAACACGCACGACAGATACGCAGTATTTT.

The CDR3 loop is CASSVVSDGTGELFF. As DNA, the CDR3 is TGTGCCAGCAGCGTAGTAAGCGATGGTACCGGGGAGCTGTTTTTT. The gene calls are TRBV9 and TRBJ2-2; D ambiguous. The CDR3 is 15 residues long. Trimming shortened V by 0 bases and J by 5 bases, and 11 bases separated the two germline ends. Germline V gives CDR1 SGDLS, CDR2 YYNGEE.

V gene TRBV15 combines with J gene TRBJ2-5; D is ambiguous. The CDR3 has 15 amino acids. Looked up from germline, CDR1 is LNHNV and CDR2 is YYDKDF (reference sequence). Trimming pared 0 bases from V and 1 base from J, leaving 9 bases between. The CDR3 sequence is CATSRDLAVQETQYF. The CDR3 DNA reads as TGTGCCACCAGCAGAGATCTGGCGGTCCAAGAGACCCAGTACTTC. Drawing the rest from reference TRBV15 and TRBJ2-5, the complete variable domain is DAMVIQNPRYQVTQFGKPVTLSCSQTLNHNVMYWYQQKSSQAPKLLFHYYDKDFNNEADTPDNFQSRRPNTSFCFLDIRSPGLGDTAMYLCATSRDLAVQETQYFGPGTRLLVL.

There are a few counts of this clone. V usage is TRBV30 and J usage is TRBJ1-5; TRBD1 matches at 8 bases. V lost 5 bases, J lost 7 bases, and 13 bases stayed unmatched. The CDR3 contains 15 residues. The germline V gene encodes CDR1 GTSNPN and CDR2 SVGIG (reference sequence). The DNA of the CDR3 is TGTGCCTGGTCCACAGGGGGAGTCGGTGGACAGCCCCAGCATTTT. Residues: CAWSTGGVGGQPQHF.

The V call is TRBV7-2, the J call TRBJ2-7; D unclear. This CDR3 has 13 residues. Germline V lookup: CDR1 SGHTA, CDR2 FQGNSA. V shed 1 base and J shed 6 bases, with 10 bases lying between them. As DNA, the CDR3 is TGTGCCAGCAGCTTAGTCTCGGTAGTCGAGCAGTACTTC. Translating gives CASSLVSVVEQYF.

The chain recombines TRBV24-1 with TRBJ2-1; 10 bases are shared with TRBD1. After removal of 3 bases from V and 9 bases from J, the junction contained 7 bases not matched to a gene. The V gene's germline CDR1 is KGHDR and CDR2 SFDVKD. This CDR3 comprises 15 residues. CDR3 protein: CATSDPTTGGGEQFF. CDR3 nucleotides: TGTGCCACCAGTGATCCCACGACAGGGGGCGGTGAGCAGTTCTTC.